This TCR beta chain was retrieved from a study of metastatic and nonmetastatic thyroid tumors. Study-wide background: Blood and tumor or nodule tissue repertoires from malignant and benign thyroid patients were compared. Study-level results: Significantly greater TCR beta diversity was reportedly found in malignant thyroid tumors than in benign nodules (in blood and tumor).

With MiXCR, TCRdb called clones anew from the PCR reads. The sample has roughly 59,000 clones; around 15% are singletons. V was pared by 3 bases and J by 0 bases, with 8 bases between. The CDR3 has 14 amino acids. CDR1 is LNHDA, CDR2 SQIVND, per germline (reference sequence). The sample holds many counts of this clone. Its antigen is unidentified. None of the patients had undergone any treatment ahead of thyroid surgery. V gene TRBV19 combines with J gene TRBJ1-1; D is unclear. The sequenced material came from blood. The sequence was obtained from a male donor with papillary thyroid cancer or a benign thyroid nodule (not recorded which). Some clones in this sample may be carry-over from other donors' samples. CDR3 sequence reads: CASSMADLNTEAFF. CDR3 nucleotides: TGTGCCAGTAGTATGGCAGACCTGAACACTGAAGCTTTCTTT.